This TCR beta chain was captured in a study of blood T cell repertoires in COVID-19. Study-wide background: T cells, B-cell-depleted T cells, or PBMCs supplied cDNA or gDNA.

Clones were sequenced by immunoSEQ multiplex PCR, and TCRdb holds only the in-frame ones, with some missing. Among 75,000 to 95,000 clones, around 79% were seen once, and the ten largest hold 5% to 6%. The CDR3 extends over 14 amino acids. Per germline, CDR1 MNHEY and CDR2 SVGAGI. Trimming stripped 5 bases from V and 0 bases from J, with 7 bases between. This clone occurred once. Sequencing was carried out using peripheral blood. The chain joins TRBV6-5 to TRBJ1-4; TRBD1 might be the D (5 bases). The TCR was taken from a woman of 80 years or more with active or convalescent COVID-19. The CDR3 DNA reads TGTGCCAGCAGTCCGACAGCAACTAATGAAAAACTGTTTTTT. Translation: CASSPTATNEKLFF.